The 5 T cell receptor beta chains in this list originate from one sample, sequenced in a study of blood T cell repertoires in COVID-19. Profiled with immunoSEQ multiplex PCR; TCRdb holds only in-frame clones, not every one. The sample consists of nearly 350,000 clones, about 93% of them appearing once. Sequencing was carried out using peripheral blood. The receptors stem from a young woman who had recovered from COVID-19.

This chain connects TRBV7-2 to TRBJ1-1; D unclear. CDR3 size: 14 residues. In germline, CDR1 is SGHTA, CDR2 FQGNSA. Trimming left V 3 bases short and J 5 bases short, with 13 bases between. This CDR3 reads CASSLATGRTEAFF. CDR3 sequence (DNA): TGTGCCAGCAGCTTGGCGACGGGTCGGACTGAAGCTTTCTTT.

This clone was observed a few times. CDR3 sequence: CASRDSYEQYV. The DNA for the CDR3 is TGTGCCAGCAGGGACAGCTACGAGCAGTACGTC. The chain recombines TRBV6-1 with TRBJ2-7; a possible D gene is TRBD1 (6 bases). Per the germline V gene, CDR1 is MNHNS and CDR2 is SASEGT. CDR3 length: 11 amino acids. V shed 6 bases and J shed 3 bases, with 6 bases lying between them.

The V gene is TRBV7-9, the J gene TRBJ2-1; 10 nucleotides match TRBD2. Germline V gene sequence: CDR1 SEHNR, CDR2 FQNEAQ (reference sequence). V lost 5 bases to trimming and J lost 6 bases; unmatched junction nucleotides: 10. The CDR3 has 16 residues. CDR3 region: CASSPERLAGANEQFF. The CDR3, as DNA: TGTGCCAGCAGCCCAGAGAGGCTAGCGGGAGCCAATGAGCAGTTCTTC.

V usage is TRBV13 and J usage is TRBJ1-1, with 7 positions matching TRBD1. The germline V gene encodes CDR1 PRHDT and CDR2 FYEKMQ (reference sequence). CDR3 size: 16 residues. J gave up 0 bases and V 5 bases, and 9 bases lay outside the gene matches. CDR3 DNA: TGTGCCAGCAGCACTCGGACAGGCCTCATGAACACTGAAGCTTTCTTT. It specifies CASSTRTGLMNTEAFF.

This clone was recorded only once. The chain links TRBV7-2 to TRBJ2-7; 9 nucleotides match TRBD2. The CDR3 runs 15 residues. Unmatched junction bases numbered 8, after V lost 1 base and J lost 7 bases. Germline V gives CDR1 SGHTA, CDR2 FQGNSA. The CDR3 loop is CASSLEAGGRWEQYV. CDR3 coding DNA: TGTGCCAGCAGCTTAGAAGCGGGAGGTCGATGGGAGCAGTACGTC.